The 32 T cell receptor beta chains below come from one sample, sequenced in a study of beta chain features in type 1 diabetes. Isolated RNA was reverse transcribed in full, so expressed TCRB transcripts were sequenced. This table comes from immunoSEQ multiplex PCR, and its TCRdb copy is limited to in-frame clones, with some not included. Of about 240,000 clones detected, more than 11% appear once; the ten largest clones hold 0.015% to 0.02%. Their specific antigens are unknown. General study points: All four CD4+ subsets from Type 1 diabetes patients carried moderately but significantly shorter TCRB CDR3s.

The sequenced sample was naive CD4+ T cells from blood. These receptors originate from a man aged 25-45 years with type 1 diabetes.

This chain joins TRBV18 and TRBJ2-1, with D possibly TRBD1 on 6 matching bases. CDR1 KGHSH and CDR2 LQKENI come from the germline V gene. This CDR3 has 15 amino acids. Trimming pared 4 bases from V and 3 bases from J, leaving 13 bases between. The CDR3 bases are TGTGCCAGCTCACGGACAGATACCTTCTACAATGAGCAGTTCTTC. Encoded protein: CASSRTDTFYNEQFF.

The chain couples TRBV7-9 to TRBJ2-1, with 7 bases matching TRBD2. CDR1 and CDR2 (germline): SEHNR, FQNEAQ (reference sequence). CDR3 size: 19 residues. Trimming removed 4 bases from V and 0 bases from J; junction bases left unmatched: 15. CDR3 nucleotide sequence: TGTGCCAGCAGCTCTTTTCCAGCGGGGACCTCTCGCTCCTACAATGAGCAGTTCTTC. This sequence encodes CASSSFPAGTSRSYNEQFF. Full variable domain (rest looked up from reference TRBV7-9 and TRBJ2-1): DTGVSQNPRHKITKRGQNVTFRCDPISEHNRLYWYRQTLGQGPEFLTYFQNEAQLEKSRLLSDRFSAERPKGSFSTLEIQRTEQGDSAMYLCASSSFPAGTSRSYNEQFFGPGTRLTVL.

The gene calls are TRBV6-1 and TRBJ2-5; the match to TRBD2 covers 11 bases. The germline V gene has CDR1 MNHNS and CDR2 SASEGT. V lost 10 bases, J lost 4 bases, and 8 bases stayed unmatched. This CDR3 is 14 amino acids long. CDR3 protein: CATETSGTLETQYF. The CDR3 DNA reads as TGTGCCACCGAGACTAGCGGGACTCTAGAGACCCAGTACTTC.

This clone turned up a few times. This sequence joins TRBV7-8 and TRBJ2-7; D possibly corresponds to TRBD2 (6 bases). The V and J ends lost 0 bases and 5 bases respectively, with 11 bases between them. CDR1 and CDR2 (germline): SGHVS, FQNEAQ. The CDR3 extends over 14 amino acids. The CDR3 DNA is TGTGCCAGCAGCTTAGCGGCGGCTAGCGACGAGCAGTACTTC. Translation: CASSLAAASDEQYF.

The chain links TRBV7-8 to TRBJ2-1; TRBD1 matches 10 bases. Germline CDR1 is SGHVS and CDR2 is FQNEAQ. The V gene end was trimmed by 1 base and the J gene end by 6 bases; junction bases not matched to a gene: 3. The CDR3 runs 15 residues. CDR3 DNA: TGTGCCAGCAGCTTAGGGGACAGGGGTGGCAATGAGCAGTTCTTC. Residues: CASSLGDRGGNEQFF.

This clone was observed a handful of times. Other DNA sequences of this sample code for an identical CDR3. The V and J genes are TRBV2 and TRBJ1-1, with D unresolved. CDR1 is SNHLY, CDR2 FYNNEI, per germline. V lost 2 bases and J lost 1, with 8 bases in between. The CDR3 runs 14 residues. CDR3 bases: TGTGCCAGCAGTGAAAGGCGGGAGAACACTGAAGCTTTCTTT. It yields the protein CASSERRENTEAFF.

The CDR3 sequence: CASRKLAERAGELFF. In nucleotides, the CDR3 is TGTGCCAGCAGGAAGCTGGCGGAGCGAGCCGGGGAGCTGTTTTTT. The V and J genes are TRBV11-2 and TRBJ2-2; the D is unclear. Trimming left V 6 bases short and J 6 bases short, with 17 bases between. The CDR3 sequence is 15 residues long. Germline CDR1 is SGHAT and CDR2 is FQNNGV.

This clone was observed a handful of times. This CDR3 is CASSQYRGDSTDTQYF. CDR3 bases: TGTGCCAGCAGCCAGTACCGGGGGGACTCCACAGATACGCAGTATTTT. The J gene is TRBJ2-3, the V gene TRBV13; 7 bases align to TRBD2. The V gene end was trimmed by 5 bases and the J gene end by 2 bases; junction bases not matched to a gene: 10. Germline CDR1 and CDR2: PRHDT and FYEKMQ (reference sequence). CDR3 length: 16 amino acids. Full variable domain (remainder filled in from reference TRBV13 and TRBJ2-3): AAGVIQSPRHLIKEKRETATLKCYPIPRHDTVYWYQQGPGQDPQFLISFYEKMQSDKGSIPDRFSAQQFSDYHSELNMSSLELGDSALYFCASSQYRGDSTDTQYFGPGTRLTVL.

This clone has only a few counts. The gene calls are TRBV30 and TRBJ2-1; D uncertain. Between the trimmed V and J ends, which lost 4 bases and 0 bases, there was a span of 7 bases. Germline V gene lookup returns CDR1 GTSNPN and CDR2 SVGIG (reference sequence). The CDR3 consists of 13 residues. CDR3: CAWMVSSYNEQFF. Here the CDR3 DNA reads TGTGCCTGGATGGTGAGCTCCTACAATGAGCAGTTCTTC.

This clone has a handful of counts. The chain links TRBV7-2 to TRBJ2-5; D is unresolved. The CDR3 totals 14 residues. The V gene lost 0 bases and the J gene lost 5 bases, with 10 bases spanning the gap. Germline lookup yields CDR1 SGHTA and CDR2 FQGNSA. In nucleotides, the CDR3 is TGTGCCAGCAGCTTAGCAGTGATGAGGGAGACCCAGTACTTC. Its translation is CASSLAVMRETQYF.

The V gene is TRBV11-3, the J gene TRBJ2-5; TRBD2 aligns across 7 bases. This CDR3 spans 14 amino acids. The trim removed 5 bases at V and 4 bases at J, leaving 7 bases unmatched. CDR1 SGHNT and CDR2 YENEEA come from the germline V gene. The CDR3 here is CASSDVPSGETQYF. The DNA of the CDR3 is TGTGCCAGCAGCGACGTCCCTAGCGGAGAGACCCAGTACTTC.

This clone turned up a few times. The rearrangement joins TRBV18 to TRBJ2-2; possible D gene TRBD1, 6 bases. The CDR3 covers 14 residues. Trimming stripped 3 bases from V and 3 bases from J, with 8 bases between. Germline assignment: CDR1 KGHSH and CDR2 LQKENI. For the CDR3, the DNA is TGTGCCAGCTCACCGGGGGCCCACACCGGGGAGCTGTTTTTT. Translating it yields CASSPGAHTGELFF.

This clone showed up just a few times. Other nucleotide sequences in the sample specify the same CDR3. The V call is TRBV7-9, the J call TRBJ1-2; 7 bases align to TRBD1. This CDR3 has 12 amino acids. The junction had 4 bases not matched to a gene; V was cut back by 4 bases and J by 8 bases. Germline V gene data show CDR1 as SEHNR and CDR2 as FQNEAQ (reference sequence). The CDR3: CASSSTGSGYTF. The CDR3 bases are TGTGCCAGCAGCTCGACAGGGAGCGGCTACACCTTC.

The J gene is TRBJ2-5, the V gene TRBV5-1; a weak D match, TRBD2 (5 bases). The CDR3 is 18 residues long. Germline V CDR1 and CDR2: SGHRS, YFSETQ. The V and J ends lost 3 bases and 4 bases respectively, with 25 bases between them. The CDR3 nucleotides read TGCGCCAGCAGCTGGCCCCTACTCGGGCTAGCAAGAGGAGAGACCCAGTACTTC. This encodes CASSWPLLGLARGETQYF.

CDR3 loop: CASSTGVAGGAYNEQFF. Here the CDR3 DNA reads TGTGCCAGCTCTACAGGCGTAGCGGGGGGGGCCTACAATGAGCAGTTCTTC. This chain connects TRBV4-2 to TRBJ2-1, with 11 bases fitting TRBD2. J was trimmed by 2 bases and V by 8 bases; bases with no gene match: 11. The CDR3 contains 17 residues. Germline loops: CDR1 LGHNA, CDR2 YNFKEQ.

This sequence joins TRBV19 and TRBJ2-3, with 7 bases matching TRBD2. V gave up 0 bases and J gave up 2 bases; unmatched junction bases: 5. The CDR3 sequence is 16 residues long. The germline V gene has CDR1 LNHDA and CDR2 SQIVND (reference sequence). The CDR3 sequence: CASSIERGGFTDTQYF. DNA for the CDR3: TGTGCCAGTAGTATAGAGCGCGGGGGATTCACAGATACGCAGTATTTT.

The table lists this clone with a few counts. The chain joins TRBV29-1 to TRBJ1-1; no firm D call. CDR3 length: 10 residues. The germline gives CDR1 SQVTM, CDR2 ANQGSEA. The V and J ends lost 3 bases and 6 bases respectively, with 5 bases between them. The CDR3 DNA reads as TGCAGCGTTGATTGGCCTGAAGCTTTCTTT. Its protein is CSVDWPEAFF.

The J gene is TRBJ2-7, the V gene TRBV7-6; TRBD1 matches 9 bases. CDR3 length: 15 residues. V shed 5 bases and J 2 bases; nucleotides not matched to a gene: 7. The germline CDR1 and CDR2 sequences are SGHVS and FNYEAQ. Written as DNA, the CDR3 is TGTGCCAGCAGCCCCAGGGACAGGGACCCCTACGAGCAGTACTTC. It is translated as CASSPRDRDPYEQYF.

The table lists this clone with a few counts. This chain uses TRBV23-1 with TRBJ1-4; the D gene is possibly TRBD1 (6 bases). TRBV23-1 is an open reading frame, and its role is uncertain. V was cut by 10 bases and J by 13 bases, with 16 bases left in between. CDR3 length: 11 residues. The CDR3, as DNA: TGCGCCATAATACAGGGACAAAGACTGTTTTTT. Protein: CAIIQGQRLFF.

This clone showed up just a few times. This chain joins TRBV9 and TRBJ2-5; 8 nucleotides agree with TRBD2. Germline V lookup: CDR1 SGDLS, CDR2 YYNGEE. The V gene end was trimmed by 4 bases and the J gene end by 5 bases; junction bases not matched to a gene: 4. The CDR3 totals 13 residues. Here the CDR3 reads CASSSGGKETQYF. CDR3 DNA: TGTGCCAGCAGCTCGGGGGGGAAGGAGACCCAGTACTTC.

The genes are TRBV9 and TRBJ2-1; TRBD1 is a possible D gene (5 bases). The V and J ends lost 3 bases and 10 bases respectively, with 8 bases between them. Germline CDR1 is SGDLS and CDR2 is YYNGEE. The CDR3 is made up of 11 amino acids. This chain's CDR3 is CASSAQVEQFF. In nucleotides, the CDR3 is TGTGCCAGCAGCGCACAGGTGGAGCAGTTCTTC.

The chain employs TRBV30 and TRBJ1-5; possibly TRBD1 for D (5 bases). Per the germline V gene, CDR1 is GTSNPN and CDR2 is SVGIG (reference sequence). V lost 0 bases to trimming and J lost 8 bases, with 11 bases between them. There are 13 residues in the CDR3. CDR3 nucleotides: TGTGCCTGGAGTGTAGCAGGGCTGGAGCCCCAGCATTTT. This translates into CAWSVAGLEPQHF.

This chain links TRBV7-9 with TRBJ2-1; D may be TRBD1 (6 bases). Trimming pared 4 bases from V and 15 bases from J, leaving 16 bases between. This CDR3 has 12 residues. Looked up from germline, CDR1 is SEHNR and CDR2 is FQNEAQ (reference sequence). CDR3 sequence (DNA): TGTGCCAGCAGCTCAACCCAGGGGCGTCCGTTCTTC. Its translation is CASSSTQGRPFF.

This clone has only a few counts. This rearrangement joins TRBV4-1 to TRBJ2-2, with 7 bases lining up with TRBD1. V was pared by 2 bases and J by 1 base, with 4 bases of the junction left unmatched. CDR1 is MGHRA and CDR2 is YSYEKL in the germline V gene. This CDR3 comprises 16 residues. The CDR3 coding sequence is TGCGCCAGCAGCCAAATGGGGACAGTGAACACCGGGGAGCTGTTTTTT. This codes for CASSQMGTVNTGELFF.

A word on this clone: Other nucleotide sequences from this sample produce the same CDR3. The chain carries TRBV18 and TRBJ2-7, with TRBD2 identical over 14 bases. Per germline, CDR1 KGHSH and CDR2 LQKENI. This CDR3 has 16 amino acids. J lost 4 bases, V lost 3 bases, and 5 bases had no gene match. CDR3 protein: CASSPPGLAGGYEQYF. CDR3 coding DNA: TGTGCCAGCTCACCCCCCGGACTAGCGGGAGGTTACGAGCAGTACTTC.

Here the CDR3 reads CASSPGSHTGELFF. The CDR3 nucleotides read TGTGCCAGCAGTCCCGGGTCTCACACCGGGGAGCTGTTTTTT. This rearrangement joins TRBV5-4 to TRBJ2-2, with D uncertain. V lost 5 bases and J 3 bases, leaving 11 bases between the germline ends. The CDR3 contains 14 residues. CDR1 and CDR2 from the germline V gene are SGHNT and YYREEE (reference sequence). The full variable domain, its missing parts supplied by reference TRBV5-4 and TRBJ2-2, is ETGVTQSPTHLIKTRGQQVTLRCSSQSGHNTVSWYQQALGQGPQFIFQYYREEENGRGNFPPRFSGLQFPNYSSELNVNALELDDSALYLCASSPGSHTGELFFGEGSRLTVL.

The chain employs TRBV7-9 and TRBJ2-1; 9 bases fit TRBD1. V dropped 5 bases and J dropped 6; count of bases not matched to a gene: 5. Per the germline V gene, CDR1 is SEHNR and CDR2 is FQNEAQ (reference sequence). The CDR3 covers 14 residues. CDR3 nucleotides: TGTGCCAGCAGCATGGGACAGGGACCCAATGAGCAGTTCTTC. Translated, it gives CASSMGQGPNEQFF.

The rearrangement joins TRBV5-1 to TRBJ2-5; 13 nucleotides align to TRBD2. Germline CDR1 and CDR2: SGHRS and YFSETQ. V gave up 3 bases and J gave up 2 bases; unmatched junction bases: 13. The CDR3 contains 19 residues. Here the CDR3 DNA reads TGCGCCAGCAGCTCCGGACTAGCGGGGGCCGGGTCTCGTCAAGAGACCCAGTACTTC. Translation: CASSSGLAGAGSRQETQYF.

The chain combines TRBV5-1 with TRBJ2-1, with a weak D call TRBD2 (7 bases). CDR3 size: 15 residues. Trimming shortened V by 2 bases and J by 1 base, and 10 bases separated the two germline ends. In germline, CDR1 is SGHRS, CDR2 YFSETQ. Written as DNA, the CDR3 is TGCGCCAGCAGCTTAGAGGGGGGGTCCTACAATGAGCAGTTCTTC. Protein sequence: CASSLEGGSYNEQFF.

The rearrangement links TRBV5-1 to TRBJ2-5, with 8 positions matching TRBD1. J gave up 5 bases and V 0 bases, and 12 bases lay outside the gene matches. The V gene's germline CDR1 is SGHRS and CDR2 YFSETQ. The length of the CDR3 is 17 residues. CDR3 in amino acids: CASSLGLTGQGGETQYF. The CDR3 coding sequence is TGCGCCAGCAGCTTGGGCCTGACCGGACAGGGCGGGGAGACCCAGTACTTC.

The CDR3 DNA follows: TGTGCCAGCAGCCCTGAAGATCGGGGGTACTACGAGCAGTACTTC. Translated, it gives CASSPEDRGYYEQYF. V gene TRBV7-9 combines with J gene TRBJ2-7; perhaps TRBD2 as D (6 bases). V was pared by 5 bases and J by 3 bases, with 17 bases between. The CDR3 sequence is 15 residues long. CDR1 SEHNR and CDR2 FQNEAQ come from the germline V gene (reference sequence).

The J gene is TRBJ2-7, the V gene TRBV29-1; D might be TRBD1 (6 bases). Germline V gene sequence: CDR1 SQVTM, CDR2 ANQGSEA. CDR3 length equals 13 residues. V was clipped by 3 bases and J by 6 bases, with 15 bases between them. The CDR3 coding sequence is TGCAGCGTTGAGGGGCAGGGGAAAAGCGAGCAGTACTTC. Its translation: CSVEGQGKSEQYF.